This T cell receptor (beta chain) derives from a study of T cells and Merkel cell carcinoma outcomes. Clones were sequenced by immunoSEQ multiplex PCR, and TCRdb holds only the in-frame ones, with some missing. The repertoire consists of under 25,000 clones, with 82% occurring once and the leading ten covering approximately 3.3%. In the case of this clone: As yet, its antigen is unknown.

Germline V CDR1 and CDR2: MNHEY, SMNVEV (reference sequence). The CDR3 covers 14 residues. The V end lost 3 bases, the J end lost 3 bases, and 11 bases lay between the germline ends. Study-wide points: Merkel cell carcinoma outcomes were reportedly predicted by repertoire and T-cell density.

V is TRBV27 and J is TRBJ2-5; tentatively, D is TRBD1 (6 bases). The source of this sequence is a human donor with Merkel cell carcinoma. Sequenced material: tumor tissue from Merkel cell carcinoma. The CDR3 DNA is TGTGCCAGCAGTTTCCTCCCAGGGGAAGAGACCCAGTACTTC. Encoded protein: CASSFLPGEETQYF.